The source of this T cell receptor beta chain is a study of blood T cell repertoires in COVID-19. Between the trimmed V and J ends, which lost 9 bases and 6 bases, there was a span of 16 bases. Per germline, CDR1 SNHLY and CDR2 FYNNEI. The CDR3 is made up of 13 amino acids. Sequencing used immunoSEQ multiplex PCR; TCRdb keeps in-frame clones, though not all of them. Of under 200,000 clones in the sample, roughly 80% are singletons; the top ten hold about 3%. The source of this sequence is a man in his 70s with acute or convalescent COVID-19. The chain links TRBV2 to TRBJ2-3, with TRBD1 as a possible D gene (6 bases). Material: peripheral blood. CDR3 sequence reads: CASEQGLLDTQYF. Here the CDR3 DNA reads TGTGCCAGTGAACAGGGTTTGCTCGATACGCAGTATTTT.